Listed here is a single TCR beta chain. This record comes from a study of stem cell transplantation in POMP-related autoinflammatory disease. The CDR3 runs 15 residues. V was trimmed by 4 bases and J by 4 bases, leaving 14 bases between them. CDR1 and CDR2 (germline): SEHNR, FQNEAQ (reference sequence). Some clones are missing from TCRdb's copy, which holds only in-frame ones; the method was immunoSEQ multiplex PCR. This table holds about 8,600 clones, approximately 88% found once. V gene TRBV7-9 combines with J gene TRBJ2-1; perhaps TRBD1 as D (6 bases). The material sequenced was CD8+ T cells from PBMCs, taken after stem cell transplantation. This TCR came from a human patient with POMP-related autoinflammation and immune dysregulation (PRAID). Some T cells may have originated in the graft donor. The CDR3 region is CASSSTVGQYNEQFF. In nucleotides, the CDR3 is TGTGCCAGCAGCTCCACAGTAGGACAGTACAATGAGCAGTTCTTC.